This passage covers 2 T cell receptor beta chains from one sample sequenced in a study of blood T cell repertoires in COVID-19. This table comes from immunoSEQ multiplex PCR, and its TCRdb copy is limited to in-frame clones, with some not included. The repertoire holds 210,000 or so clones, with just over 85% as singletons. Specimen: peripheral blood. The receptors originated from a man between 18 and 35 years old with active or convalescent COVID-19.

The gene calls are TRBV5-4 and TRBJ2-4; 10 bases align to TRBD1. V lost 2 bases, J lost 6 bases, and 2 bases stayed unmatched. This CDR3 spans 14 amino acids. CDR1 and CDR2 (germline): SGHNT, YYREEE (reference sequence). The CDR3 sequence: CASSFRDRGNIQYF. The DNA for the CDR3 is TGTGCCAGCAGCTTCCGGGACAGGGGAAACATTCAGTACTTC.

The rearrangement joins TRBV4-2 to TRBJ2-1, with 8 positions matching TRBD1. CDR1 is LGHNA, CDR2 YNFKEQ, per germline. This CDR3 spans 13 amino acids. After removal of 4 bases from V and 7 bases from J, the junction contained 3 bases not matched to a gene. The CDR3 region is CASSRDRGNEQFF. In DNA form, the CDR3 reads TGTGCCAGCAGCCGAGACAGGGGAAATGAGCAGTTCTTC.